The rows below give T cell receptor beta chains drawn from one sample of a study of blood T cell repertoires in COVID-19. Libraries were prepared by immunoSEQ multiplex PCR; TCRdb keeps only in-frame clonotypes and omits some of them. The table has around 80,000 clones, 88% seen once; the top ten hold more than 4.5%. The sample comprised peripheral blood. Every receptor here comes from a woman older than 75 with acute or convalescent COVID-19. The CDR3 runs from the conserved cysteine through the conserved F or W. The D gene is left open where the match is weak. Some rows have no size entry. The others give once, few or many, or a class for an expanded clone.

clone size	D gene	CDR3 length	J gene	V gene	CDR3 protein	CDR3 DNA
-	TRBD1	13	TRBJ1-5	TRBV30	CAWSVGGRQPQHF	TGTGCCTGGAGTGTAGGGGGCCGTCAGCCCCAGCATTTT
-	-	16	TRBJ1-3	TRBV5-1	CASSLGAVGAGNTIYF	TGCGCCAGCAGCTTGGGGGCGGTGGGAGCTGGAAACACCATATATTTT
few	TRBD1	14	TRBJ1-2	TRBV7-9	CASRHTRGQGGYTF	TGTGCCAGCAGACACACCAGGGGGCAGGGTGGCTACACCTTC
-	-	12	TRBJ2-1	TRBV30	CAWSVSGNEQFF	TGTGCCTGGAGTGTGTCGGGCAATGAGCAGTTCTTC
-	TRBD2	18	TRBJ2-3	TRBV6-1	CASSEAWSSGPSTDTQYF	TGTGCCAGCAGTGAAGCTTGGTCTAGCGGACCTAGCACAGATACGCAGTATTTT
-	TRBD2	19	TRBJ2-3	TRBV7-2	CASSLPGLAGGSSTDTQYF	TGTGCCAGCAGCTTGCCAGGACTAGCGGGGGGCTCAAGCACAGATACGCAGTATTTT
-	-	17	TRBJ2-4	TRBV2	CASSESMVILAKNIQYF	TGTGCCAGCAGTGAAAGTATGGTGATACTAGCCAAAAACATTCAGTACTTC
-	TRBD2	16	TRBJ2-7	TRBV13	CASSLDGRDHSYEQYF	TGTGCCAGCAGCTTAGACGGGAGGGACCATTCCTACGAGCAGTACTTC
-	-	15	TRBJ1-2	TRBV7-9	CASSLASTANYGYTF	TGTGCCAGCAGCTTAGCGAGTACAGCCAACTATGGCTACACCTTC
-	TRBD1	16	TRBJ1-1	TRBV19	CASSPLQGAINTEAFF	TGTGCCAGTAGCCCTTTACAGGGGGCAATCAACACTGAAGCTTTCTTT
-	-	16	TRBJ1-5	TRBV4-1	CASSQDPHREFQPQHF	TGCGCCAGCAGCCAAGATCCCCACAGGGAGTTTCAGCCCCAGCATTTT
-	-	15	TRBJ1-4	TRBV10-3	CAISLSDSHNEKLFF	TGTGCCATCAGTCTATCGGACAGCCACAATGAAAAACTGTTTTTT
-	-	14	TRBJ1-1	TRBV18	CASSPSGANTEAFF	TGTGCCAGCTCACCAAGTGGGGCAAACACTGAAGCTTTCTTT
-	TRBD2	16	TRBJ2-1	TRBV11-3	CASSLDGRGGIDEQFF	TGTGCCAGCAGCTTAGATGGGCGGGGGGGTATCGATGAGCAGTTCTTC
-	-	16	TRBJ2-7	TRBV7-6	CASSLERGPTRSEQYF	TGTGCCAGCAGCTTAGAACGAGGGCCGACCAGATCCGAGCAGTACTTC
once	TRBD2	14	TRBJ2-5	TRBV5-1	CASSLAGGVETQYF	TGCGCCAGCAGCTTGGCCGGGGGGGTGGAGACCCAGTACTTC
-	TRBD2	13	TRBJ2-3	TRBV27	CASSLAGGGTQYF	TGTGCCAGCAGTTTAGCGGGGGGAGGTACGCAGTATTTT
-	TRBD2	16	TRBJ2-5	TRBV6-5	CASSYSRLAGAETQYF	TGTGCCAGCAGTTACTCCCGACTAGCGGGGGCCGAGACCCAGTACTTC
-	TRBD1	13	TRBJ1-4	TRBV6-4	CASNRQGNEKLFF	TGTGCCAGCAACAGACAGGGTAATGAAAAACTGTTTTTT
-	-	13	TRBJ1-2	TRBV7-9	CASSPPRVYGYTF	TGTGCCAGCAGCCCCCCCAGGGTCTATGGCTACACCTTC
-	TRBD1	16	TRBJ1-2	TRBV4-3	CASSYQSGTGGYGYTF	TGCGCCAGCAGCTACCAAAGTGGGACAGGGGGCTATGGCTACACCTTC
-	-	13	TRBJ2-5	TRBV10-1	CASRSGGRETQYF	TGCGCCAGCAGGAGTGGGGGGAGAGAGACCCAGTACTTC
few	TRBD1	15	TRBJ1-5	TRBV27	CASGALDRANQPQHF	TGTGCCAGCGGGGCACTCGACAGGGCCAATCAGCCCCAGCATTTT
-	TRBD1	18	TRBJ1-4	TRBV18	CASAPSLGPQGALEKLFF	TGTGCCAGCGCACCTTCATTGGGGCCACAGGGGGCGCTTGAAAAACTGTTTTTT
-	TRBD1	15	TRBJ1-4	TRBV2	CASSERDRGKEKLFF	TGTGCCAGCAGTGAGAGGGACAGGGGAAAAGAAAAACTGTTTTTT
-	TRBD1	15	TRBJ2-1	TRBV3-1/TRBV3-2	CASSLGTGAYNEQFF	TGTGCCAGCAGCCTCGGGACAGGCGCCTACAATGAGCAGTTCTTC